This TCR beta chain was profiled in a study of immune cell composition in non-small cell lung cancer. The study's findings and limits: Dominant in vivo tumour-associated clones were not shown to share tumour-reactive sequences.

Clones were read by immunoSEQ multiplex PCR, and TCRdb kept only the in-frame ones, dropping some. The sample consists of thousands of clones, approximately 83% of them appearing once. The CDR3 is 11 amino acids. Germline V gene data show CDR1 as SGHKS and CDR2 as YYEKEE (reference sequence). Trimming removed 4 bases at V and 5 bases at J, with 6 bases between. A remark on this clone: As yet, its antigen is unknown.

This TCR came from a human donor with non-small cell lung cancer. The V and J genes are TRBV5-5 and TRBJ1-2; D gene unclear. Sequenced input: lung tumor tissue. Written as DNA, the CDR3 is TGTGCCAGCAGCCCGGGGTATGGCTACACCTTC. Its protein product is CASSPGYGYTF.